This T cell receptor beta chain was recovered during a study of long-term antiretroviral therapy in people with HIV. Study-wide findings and caveats: Data on ART adherence, viral resistance or therapy changes were unavailable.

Germline values: CDR1 SNHLY, CDR2 FYNNEI. V dropped 10 bases and J dropped 8 bases, with 17 bases sitting between them. The length of the CDR3 is 13 residues. Researchers ran immunoSEQ v3.0 at survey level. Sequenced by immunoSEQ multiplex PCR; TCRdb stores in-frame clones only, minus some. Seen here are about 16,000 clones, 70% to 85% observed once, and the top ten hold around 13%. Treatment for all HIV-infected participants took place in the United States. Details on this clone: What it binds is unknown.

This chain links TRBV2 with TRBJ1-4; possible D gene TRBD1, 6 bases. Source: unsorted PBMCs, taken 1.5 years before starting antiretroviral therapy. The source is a woman in her fifties or sixties with HIV. CDR3 sequence: CATEQGIGEKLFF. As DNA, the CDR3 is TGTGCCACAGAACAGGGTATTGGAGAAAAACTGTTTTTT.